The sequence of this TCR beta chain was determined in a study of T cells after posttransplantation cyclophosphamide. Regarding the study as a whole: After PTCy, TRB diversity resembled that of CNI/methotrexate controls. Skin or GI-infiltrating T cells shared few TRB sequences with blood. Donor-recipient repertoire similarity was low at 1-2 months, rising over year one.

Germline V gene lookup returns CDR1 KGHSH and CDR2 LQKENI. Trimming took 9 bases from V and 5 from J, leaving 21 bases between them. This CDR3 contains 15 residues. A marrow graft followed busulfan-fludarabine conditioning, with cyclophosphamide on days +3 and +4. Profiling relied on immunoSEQ multiplex PCR, and the TCRdb table lists in-frame clones only, not all of them. The table shows tens of thousands of clones, with less than 95% occurring only once. As for this clone: Its antigen is currently unknown.

The TCR originated in a male patient aged 60 to 75 who received an allogeneic stem cell transplant from a related donor and was CMV-positive. Part of the T cells may come from the graft donor. The rearrangement links TRBV18 to TRBJ2-3, with D maybe TRBD2 (5 bases). The specimen comprised PBMCs, sampled 62 days after allogeneic stem cell transplant with posttransplant cyclophosphamide. Written as DNA, the CDR3 is TGTGCCAGTTTCCTAAGAGCGGACCCTGGAGATACGCAGTATTTT. Translated: CASFLRADPGDTQYF.